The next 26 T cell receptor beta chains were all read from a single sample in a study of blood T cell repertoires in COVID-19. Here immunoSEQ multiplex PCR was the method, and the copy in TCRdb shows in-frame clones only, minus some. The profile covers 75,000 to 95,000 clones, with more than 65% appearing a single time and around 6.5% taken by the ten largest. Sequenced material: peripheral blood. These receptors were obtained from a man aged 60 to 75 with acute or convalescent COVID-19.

In DNA, the CDR3 is TGTGCCAGCAGCTTTACTAGCGGGGGAGAGACCCAGTACTTC. It encodes CASSFTSGGETQYF. This chain links TRBV5-4 with TRBJ2-5, with 11 bases that match TRBD2. Germline V gene lookup returns CDR1 SGHNT and CDR2 YYREEE (reference sequence). After removal of 2 bases from V and 4 bases from J, the junction contained 1 base not matched to a gene. The CDR3 consists of 14 residues.

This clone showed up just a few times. For the CDR3, the DNA is TGCGCCAGCAGCTTGGAGCTCTCCTACGAGCAGTACTTC. As protein: CASSLELSYEQYF. The rearrangement uses TRBV5-1 and TRBJ2-7; D is unresolved. The CDR3 length is 13 residues. Trimming removed 0 bases from V and 0 bases from J, with 4 bases in between. From germline, CDR1 is SGHRS and CDR2 YFSETQ.

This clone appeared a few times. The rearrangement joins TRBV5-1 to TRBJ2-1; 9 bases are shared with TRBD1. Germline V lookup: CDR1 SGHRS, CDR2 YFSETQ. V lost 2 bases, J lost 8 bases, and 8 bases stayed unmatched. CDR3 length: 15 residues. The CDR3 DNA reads TGCGCCAGCAGCTTCGACAGGGGGAGTGGGGATGAGCAGTTCTTC. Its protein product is CASSFDRGSGDEQFF.

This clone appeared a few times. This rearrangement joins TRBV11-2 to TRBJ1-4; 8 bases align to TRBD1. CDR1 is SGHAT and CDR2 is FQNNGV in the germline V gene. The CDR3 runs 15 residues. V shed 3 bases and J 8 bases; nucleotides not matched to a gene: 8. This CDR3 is CASSFQGALSEKLFF. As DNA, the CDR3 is TGTGCCAGCAGCTTCCAGGGGGCTTTGTCCGAAAAACTGTTTTTT.

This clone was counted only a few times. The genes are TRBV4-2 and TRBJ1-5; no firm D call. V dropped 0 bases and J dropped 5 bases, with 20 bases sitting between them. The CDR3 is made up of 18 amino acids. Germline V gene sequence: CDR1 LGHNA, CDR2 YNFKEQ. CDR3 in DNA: TGTGCCAGCAGCCAAGAAGGAGTATTGGCTGGGAGGGATCAGCCCCAGCATTTT. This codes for CASSQEGVLAGRDQPQHF.

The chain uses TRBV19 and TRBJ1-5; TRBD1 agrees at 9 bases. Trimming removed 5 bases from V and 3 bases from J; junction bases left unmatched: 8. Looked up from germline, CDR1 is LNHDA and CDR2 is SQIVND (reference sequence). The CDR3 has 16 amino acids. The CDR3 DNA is TGTGCCAGTAGTTCCGAGACAGGGGGGATCAATCAGCCCCAGCATTTT. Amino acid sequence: CASSSETGGINQPQHF.

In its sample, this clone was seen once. The CDR3 nucleotides read TGCGCCAGCAGCTTGGATAGGGGTGTTAATGAGCAGTTCTTC. It is translated as CASSLDRGVNEQFF. This chain joins TRBV5-1 and TRBJ2-1, with D tentatively TRBD1 (5 bases). The CDR3 has 14 residues. Germline V gene lookup returns CDR1 SGHRS and CDR2 YFSETQ. V dropped 0 bases and J dropped 7 bases, with 11 bases sitting between them.

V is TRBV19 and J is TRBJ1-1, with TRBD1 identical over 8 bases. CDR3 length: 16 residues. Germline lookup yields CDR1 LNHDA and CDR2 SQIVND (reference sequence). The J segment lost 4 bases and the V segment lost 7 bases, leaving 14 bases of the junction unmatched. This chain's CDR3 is CASTPGQGALGTEAFF. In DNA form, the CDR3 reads TGTGCCAGTACCCCCGGGCAGGGGGCGCTGGGCACTGAAGCTTTCTTT.

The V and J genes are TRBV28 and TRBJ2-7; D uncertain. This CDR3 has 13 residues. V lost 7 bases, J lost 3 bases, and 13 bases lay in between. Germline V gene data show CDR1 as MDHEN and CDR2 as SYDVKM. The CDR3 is CASTTGQDYEQYF. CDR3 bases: TGTGCCAGCACCACCGGTCAGGACTACGAGCAGTACTTC.

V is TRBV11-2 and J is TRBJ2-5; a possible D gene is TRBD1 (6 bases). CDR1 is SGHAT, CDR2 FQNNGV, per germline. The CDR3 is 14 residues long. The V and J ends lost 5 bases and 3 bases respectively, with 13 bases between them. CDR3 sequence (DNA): TGTGCCAGCAGCCCAGGGGTTACGGAAGAGACCCAGTACTTC. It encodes CASSPGVTEETQYF.

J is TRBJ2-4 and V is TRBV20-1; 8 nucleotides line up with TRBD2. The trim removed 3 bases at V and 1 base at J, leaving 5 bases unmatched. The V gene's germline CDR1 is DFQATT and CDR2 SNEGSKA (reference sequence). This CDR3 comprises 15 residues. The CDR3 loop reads CSASQASGAKNIQYF. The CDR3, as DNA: TGCAGTGCTAGTCAGGCTAGCGGGGCCAAAAACATTCAGTACTTC.

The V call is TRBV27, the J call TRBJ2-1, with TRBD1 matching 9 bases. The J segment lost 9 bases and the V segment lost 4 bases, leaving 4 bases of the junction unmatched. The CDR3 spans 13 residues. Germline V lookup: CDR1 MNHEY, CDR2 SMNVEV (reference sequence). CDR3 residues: CASSWTGESEQFF. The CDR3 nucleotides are TGTGCCAGCAGTTGGACAGGGGAATCTGAGCAGTTCTTC.

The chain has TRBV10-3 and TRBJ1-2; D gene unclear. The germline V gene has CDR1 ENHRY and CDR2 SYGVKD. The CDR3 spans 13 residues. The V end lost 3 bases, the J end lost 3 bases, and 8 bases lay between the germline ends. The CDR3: CAISEPGDYGYTF. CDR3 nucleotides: TGTGCCATCAGTGAACCCGGGGACTATGGCTACACCTTC.

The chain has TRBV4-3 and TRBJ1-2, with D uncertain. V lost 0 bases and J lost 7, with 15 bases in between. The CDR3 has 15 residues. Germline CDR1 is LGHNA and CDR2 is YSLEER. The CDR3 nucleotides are TGCGCCAGCAGCCAAGATCGGGGTCCGGCCGGTGGCTACACCTTC. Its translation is CASSQDRGPAGGYTF.

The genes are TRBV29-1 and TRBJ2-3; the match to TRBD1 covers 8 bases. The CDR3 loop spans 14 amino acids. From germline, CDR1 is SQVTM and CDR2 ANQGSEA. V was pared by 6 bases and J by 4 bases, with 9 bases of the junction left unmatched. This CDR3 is CSVAGQGGADTQYF. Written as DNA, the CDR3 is TGCAGCGTCGCAGGACAGGGTGGGGCAGATACGCAGTATTTT.

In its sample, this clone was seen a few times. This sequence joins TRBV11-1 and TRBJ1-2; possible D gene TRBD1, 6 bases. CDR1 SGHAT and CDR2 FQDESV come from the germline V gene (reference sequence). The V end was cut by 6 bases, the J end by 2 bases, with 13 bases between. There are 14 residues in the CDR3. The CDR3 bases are TGTGCCAGCAGTCCCTCAAGGGGGAACTATGGCTACACCTTC. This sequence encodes CASSPSRGNYGYTF.

The CDR3: CASSFSNFQPQHF. CDR3 nucleotides: TGTGCCAGCAGCTTCAGTAATTTCCAGCCCCAGCATTTT. The chain has TRBV7-2 and TRBJ1-5; D gene uncertain. This CDR3 is 13 amino acids long. V was pared by 3 bases and J by 7 bases, with 10 bases between. Germline values: CDR1 SGHTA, CDR2 FQGNSA.

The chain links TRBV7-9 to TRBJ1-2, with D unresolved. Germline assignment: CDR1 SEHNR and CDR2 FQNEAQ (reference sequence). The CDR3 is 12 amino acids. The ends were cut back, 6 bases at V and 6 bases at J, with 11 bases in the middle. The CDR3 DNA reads TGTGCCAGCAGTCGCGGCGGTGATGGCTACACCTTC. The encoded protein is CASSRGGDGYTF.

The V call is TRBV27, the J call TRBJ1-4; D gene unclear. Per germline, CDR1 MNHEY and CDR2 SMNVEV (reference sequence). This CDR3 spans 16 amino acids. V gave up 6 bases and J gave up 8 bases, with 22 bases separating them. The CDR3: CASSPIGGVGREKLFF. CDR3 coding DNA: TGTGCCAGCAGCCCTATCGGCGGGGTAGGAAGGGAAAAACTGTTTTTT.

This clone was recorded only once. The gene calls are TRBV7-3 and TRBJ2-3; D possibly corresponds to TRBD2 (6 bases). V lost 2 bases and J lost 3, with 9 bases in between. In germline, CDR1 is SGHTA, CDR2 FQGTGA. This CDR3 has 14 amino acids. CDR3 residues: CASSLFGGTDTQYF. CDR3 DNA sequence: TGTGCCAGCAGCTTATTCGGGGGAACAGATACGCAGTATTTT.

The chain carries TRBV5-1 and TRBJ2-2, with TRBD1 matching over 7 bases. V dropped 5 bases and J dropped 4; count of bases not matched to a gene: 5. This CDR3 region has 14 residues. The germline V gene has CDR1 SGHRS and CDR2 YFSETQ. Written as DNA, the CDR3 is TGCGCCAGCAGAGAGGGACAGTTCACCGGGGAGCTGTTTTTT. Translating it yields CASREGQFTGELFF. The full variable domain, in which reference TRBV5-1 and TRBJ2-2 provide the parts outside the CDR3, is KAGVTQTPRYLIKTRGQQVTLSCSPISGHRSVSWYQQTPGQGLQFLFEYFSETQRNKGNFPGRFSGRQFSNSRSEMNVSTLELGDSALYLCASREGQFTGELFFGEGSRLTVL.

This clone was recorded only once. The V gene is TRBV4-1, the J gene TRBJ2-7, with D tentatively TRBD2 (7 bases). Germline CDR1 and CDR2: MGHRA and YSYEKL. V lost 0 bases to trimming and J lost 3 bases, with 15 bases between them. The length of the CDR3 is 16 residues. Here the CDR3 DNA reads TGCGCCAGCAGCCAAGATGGGGCGGGGGCATACTACGAGCAGTACTTC. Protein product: CASSQDGAGAYYEQYF.

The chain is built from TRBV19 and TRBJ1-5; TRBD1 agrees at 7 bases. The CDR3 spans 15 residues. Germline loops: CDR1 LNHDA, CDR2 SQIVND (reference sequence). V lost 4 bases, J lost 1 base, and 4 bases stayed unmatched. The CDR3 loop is CASSKGAGSNQPQHF. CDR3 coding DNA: TGTGCCAGTAGTAAGGGGGCTGGGAGCAATCAGCCCCAGCATTTT.

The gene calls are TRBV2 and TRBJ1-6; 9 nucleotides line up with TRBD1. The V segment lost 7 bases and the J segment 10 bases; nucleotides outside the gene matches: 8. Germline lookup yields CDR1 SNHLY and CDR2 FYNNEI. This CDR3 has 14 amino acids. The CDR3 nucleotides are TGTGCCAGCATAGATCGGACAGGGGTCTCACCCCTCCACTTT. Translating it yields CASIDRTGVSPLHF. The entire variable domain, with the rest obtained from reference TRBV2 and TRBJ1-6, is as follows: EPEVTQTPSHQVTQMGQEVILRCVPISNHLYFYWYRQILGQKVEFLVSFYNNEISEKSEIFDDQFSVERPDGSNFTLKIRSTKLEDSAMYFCASIDRTGVSPLHFGNGTRLTVT.

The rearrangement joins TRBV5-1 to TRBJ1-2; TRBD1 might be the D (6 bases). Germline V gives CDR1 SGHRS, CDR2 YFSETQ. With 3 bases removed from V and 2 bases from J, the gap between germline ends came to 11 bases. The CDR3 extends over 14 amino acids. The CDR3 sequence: CASSSGQPNYGYTF. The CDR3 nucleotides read TGCGCCAGCAGCTCCGGACAGCCAAACTATGGCTACACCTTC.

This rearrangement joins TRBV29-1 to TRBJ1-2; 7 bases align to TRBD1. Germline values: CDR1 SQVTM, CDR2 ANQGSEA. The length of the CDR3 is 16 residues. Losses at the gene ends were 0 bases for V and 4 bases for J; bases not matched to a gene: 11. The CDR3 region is CSVEDATGEVGYGYTF. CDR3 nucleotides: TGCAGCGTTGAAGATGCCACAGGGGAGGTAGGCTATGGCTACACCTTC. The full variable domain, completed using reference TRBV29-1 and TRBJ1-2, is SAVISQKPSRDICQRGTSLTIQCQVDSQVTMMFWYRQQPGQSLTLIATANQGSEATYESGFVIDKFPISRPNLTFSTLTVSNMSPEDSSIYLCSVEDATGEVGYGYTFGSGTRLTVV.